This T cell receptor (beta chain) was recovered during a study of long-term antiretroviral therapy in people with HIV. Whole-study findings and limits: After ART, diversity increased yet remained lower than transplant donor controls. Clones that had undergone expansion before ART prevailed in the repertoire throughout all time points.

The CDR3 length is 19 residues. J lost 1 base, V lost 0 bases, and 11 bases had no gene match. Germline assignment: CDR1 SGHRS and CDR2 YFSETQ. In the case of this clone: The antigen remains unidentified.

Survey-level immunoSEQ v3.0 assays were run. Sequencing was performed with immunoSEQ multiplex PCR; in TCRdb, only in-frame clones are kept and a portion is missing. The sample has over 10,000 clones; 88% are singletons. Specimens carried 1-10 million cryopreserved PBMC before DNA extraction. This sample comprised unsorted PBMCs, obtained 2.1 years after starting antiretroviral therapy. The chain couples TRBV5-1 to TRBJ2-4, with 9 bases lining up with TRBD2. This TCR came from a middle-aged woman with HIV. CDR3 bases: TGCGCCAGCAGCTTGGAAATGCGGGGGGGCCCAGTGGCCAAAAACATTCAGTACTTC. Protein product: CASSLEMRGGPVAKNIQYF.